This TCR beta chain was captured by sequencing in a study of blood T cell repertoires in COVID-19. Looking at the study overall: The United States, Italy and Spain provided the acute and convalescent COVID-19 samples.

The germline CDR1 and CDR2 sequences are ENHRY and SYGVKD. J lost 10 bases, V lost 1 base, and 6 bases had no gene match. The CDR3 is made up of 13 amino acids. Generated by immunoSEQ multiplex PCR, the TCRdb table keeps only in-frame clones and is missing some. The data contain roughly 160,000 clones, 86% of them singletons. The receptor was derived from a man in his late teens or twenties with acute or convalescent COVID-19. Material for sequencing was peripheral blood. V gene TRBV10-3 combines with J gene TRBJ1-1, with 7 bases fitting TRBD1. CDR3 in amino acids: CAISELTGRGAFF. CDR3 nucleotides: TGTGCCATCAGTGAGTTGACAGGGCGGGGAGCTTTCTTT.